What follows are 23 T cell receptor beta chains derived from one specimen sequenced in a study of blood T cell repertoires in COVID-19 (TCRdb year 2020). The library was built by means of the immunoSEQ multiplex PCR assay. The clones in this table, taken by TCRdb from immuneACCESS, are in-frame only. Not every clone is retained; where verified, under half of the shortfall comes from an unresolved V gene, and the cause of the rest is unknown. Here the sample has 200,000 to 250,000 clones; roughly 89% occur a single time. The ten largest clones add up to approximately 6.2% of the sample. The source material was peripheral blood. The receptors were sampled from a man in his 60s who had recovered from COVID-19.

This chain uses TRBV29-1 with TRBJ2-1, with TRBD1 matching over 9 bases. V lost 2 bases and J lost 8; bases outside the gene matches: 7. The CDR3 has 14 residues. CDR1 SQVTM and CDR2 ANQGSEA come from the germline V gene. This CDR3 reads CSVEIGTGYHEQFF. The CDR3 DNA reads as TGCAGCGTTGAAATAGGGACAGGGTACCATGAGCAGTTCTTC.

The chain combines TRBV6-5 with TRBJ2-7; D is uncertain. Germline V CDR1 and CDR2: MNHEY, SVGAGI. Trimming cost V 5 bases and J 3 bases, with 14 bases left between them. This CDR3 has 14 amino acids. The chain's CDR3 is CASSPSPYYYEQYF. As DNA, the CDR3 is TGTGCCAGCAGTCCCTCCCCTTATTACTACGAGCAGTACTTC.

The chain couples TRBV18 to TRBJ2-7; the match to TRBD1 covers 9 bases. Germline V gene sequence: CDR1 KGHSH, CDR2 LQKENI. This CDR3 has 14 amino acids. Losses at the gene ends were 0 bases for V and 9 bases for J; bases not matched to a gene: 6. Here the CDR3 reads CASSPPGQGELQYF. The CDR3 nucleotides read TGTGCCAGCTCACCACCGGGACAGGGAGAGTTGCAGTACTTC.

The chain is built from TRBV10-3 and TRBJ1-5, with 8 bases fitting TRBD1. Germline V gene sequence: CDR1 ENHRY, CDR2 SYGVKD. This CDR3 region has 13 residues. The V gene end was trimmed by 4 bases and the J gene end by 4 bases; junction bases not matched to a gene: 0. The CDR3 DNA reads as TGTGCCATCAGTGGGACAGGGAATCAGCCCCAGCATTTT. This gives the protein CAISGTGNQPQHF.

The CDR3, as DNA: TGTGCCACCAGTGACTCGGGACAGCTTTCCTACGAGCAGTACTTC. Translation gives CATSDSGQLSYEQYF. This chain links TRBV24-1 with TRBJ2-7, with 7 bases fitting TRBD1. The CDR3 spans 15 residues. Trimming at V came to 4 bases and at J to 1 base, leaving 6 bases not matched to a gene. CDR1 and CDR2 (germline): KGHDR, SFDVKD.

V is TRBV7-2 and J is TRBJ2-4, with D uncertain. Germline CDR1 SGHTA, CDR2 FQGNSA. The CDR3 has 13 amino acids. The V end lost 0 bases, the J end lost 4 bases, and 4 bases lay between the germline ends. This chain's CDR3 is CASSLAEKNIQYF. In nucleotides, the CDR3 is TGTGCCAGCAGCTTAGCCGAGAAAAACATTCAGTACTTC.

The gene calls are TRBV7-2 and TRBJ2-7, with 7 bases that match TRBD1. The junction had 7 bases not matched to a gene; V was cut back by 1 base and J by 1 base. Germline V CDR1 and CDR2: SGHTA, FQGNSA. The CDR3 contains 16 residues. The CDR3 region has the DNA TGTGCCAGCAGCTTAGTTTCCGGGACAGCGTCCTACGAGCAGTACTTC. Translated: CASSLVSGTASYEQYF.

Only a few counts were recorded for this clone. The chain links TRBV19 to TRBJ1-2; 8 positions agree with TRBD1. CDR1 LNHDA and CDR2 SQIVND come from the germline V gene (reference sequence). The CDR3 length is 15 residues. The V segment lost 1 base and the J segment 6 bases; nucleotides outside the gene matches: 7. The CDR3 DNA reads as TGTGCCAGTAGTATAGCATTTGGACAGGGACATGGCTACACCTTC. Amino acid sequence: CASSIAFGQGHGYTF.

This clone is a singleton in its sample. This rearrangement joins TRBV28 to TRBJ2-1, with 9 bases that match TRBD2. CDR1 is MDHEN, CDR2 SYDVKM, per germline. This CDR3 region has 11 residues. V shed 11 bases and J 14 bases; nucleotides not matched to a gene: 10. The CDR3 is CAGGREGREFF. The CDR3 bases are TGTGCCGGGGGGCGGGAGGGCCGAGAGTTCTTC.

The CDR3 loop is CASSLAPGGRGQPQHF. In nucleotides, the CDR3 is TGTGCCAGCAGCTTAGCCCCAGGGGGCAGAGGCCAGCCCCAGCATTTT. The chain recombines TRBV7-2 with TRBJ1-5, with 8 bases that match TRBD1. The germline V gene has CDR1 SGHTA and CDR2 FQGNSA. The CDR3 covers 16 residues. V was pared by 0 bases and J by 7 bases, with 8 bases of the junction left unmatched.

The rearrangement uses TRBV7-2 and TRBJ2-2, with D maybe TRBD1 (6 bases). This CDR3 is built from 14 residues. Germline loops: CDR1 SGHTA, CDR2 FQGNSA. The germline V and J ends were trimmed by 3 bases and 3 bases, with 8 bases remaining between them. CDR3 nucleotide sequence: TGTGCCAGCAGCTTGGGGGCGGACACCGGGGAGCTGTTTTTT. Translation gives CASSLGADTGELFF.

The CDR3 here is CASSSGQGPRGYTF. The DNA for the CDR3 is TGTGCCAGCAGTTCCGGACAGGGCCCCCGGGGCTACACCTTC. The chain has TRBV28 and TRBJ1-2; 8 nucleotides line up with TRBD1. The CDR3 contains 14 residues. CDR1 is MDHEN, CDR2 SYDVKM, per germline. The J segment lost 8 bases and the V segment lost 4 bases, leaving 9 bases of the junction unmatched.

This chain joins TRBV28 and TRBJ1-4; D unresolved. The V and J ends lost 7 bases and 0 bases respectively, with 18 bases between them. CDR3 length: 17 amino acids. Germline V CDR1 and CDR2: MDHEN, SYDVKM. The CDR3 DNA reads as TGTGCCAGCACTGCCGACTTCGTCTTTACAACTAATGAAAAACTGTTTTTT. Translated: CASTADFVFTTNEKLFF.

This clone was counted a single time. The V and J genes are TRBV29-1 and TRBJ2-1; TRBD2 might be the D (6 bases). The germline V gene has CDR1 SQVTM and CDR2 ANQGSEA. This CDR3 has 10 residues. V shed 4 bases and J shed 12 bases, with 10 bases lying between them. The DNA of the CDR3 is TGCAGCGTTGCTCTGGGGGGGCAGTTCTTC. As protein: CSVALGGQFF.

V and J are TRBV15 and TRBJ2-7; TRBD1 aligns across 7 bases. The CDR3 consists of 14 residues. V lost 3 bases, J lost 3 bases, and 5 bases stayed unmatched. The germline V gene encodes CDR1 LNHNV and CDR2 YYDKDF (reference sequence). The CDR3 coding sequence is TGTGCCACCAGCAGTACAGGGGTAAGCTACGAGCAGTACTTC. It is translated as CATSSTGVSYEQYF.

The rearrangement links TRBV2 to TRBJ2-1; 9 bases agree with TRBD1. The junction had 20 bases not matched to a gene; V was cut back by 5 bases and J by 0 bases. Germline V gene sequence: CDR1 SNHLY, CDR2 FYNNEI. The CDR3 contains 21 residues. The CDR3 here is CASSRQGGKQRNRSSYNEQFF. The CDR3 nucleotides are TGTGCCAGCAGTAGACAGGGGGGGAAACAAAGGAATCGTAGCTCCTACAATGAGCAGTTCTTC.

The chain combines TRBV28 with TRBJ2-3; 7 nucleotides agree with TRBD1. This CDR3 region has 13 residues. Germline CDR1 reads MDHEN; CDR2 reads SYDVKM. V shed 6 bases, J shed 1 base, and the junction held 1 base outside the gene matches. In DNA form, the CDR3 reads TGTGCCAGCAGGGGGACAGGCACAGATACGCAGTATTTT. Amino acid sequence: CASRGTGTDTQYF.

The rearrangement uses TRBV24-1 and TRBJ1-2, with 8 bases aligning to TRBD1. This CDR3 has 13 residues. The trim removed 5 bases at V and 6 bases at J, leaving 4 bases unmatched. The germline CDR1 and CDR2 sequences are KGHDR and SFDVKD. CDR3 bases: TGTGCCACCAGTGGACAGGGGCAGGATGGCTACACCTTC. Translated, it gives CATSGQGQDGYTF.

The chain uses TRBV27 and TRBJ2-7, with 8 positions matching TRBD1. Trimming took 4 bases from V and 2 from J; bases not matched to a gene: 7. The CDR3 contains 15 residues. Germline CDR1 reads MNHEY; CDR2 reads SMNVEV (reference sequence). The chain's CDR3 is CASSSGQGGTYEQYF. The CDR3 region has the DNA TGTGCCAGCAGTTCCGGACAGGGAGGAACCTACGAGCAGTACTTC.

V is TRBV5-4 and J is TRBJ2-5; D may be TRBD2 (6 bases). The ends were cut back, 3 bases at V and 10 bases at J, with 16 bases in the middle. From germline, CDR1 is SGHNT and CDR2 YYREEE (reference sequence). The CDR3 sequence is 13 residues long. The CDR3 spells CASSSPGVGSQYF. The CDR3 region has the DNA TGTGCCAGCAGCTCCCCGGGGGTAGGGAGCCAGTACTTC.

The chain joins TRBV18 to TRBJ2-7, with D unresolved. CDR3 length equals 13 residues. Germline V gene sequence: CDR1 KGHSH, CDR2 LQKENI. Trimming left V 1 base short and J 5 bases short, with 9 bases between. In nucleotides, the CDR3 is TGTGCCAGCTCACCACGGATTCGGGACGAGCAGTACTTC. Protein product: CASSPRIRDEQYF.

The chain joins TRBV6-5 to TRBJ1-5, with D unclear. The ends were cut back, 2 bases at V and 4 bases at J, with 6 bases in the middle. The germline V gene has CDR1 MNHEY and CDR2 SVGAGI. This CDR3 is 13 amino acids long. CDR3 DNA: TGTGCCAGCAGTTACCTGAGAAATCAGCCCCAGCATTTT. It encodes CASSYLRNQPQHF.

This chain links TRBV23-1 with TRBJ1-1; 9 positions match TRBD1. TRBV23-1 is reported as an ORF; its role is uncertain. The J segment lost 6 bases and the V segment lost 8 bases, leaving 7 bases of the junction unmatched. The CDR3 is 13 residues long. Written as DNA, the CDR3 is TGCGCCAGCGTGGGACAGGGCCACGCTGAAGCTTTCTTT. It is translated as CASVGQGHAEAFF.